Shown below are 16 T cell receptor beta chains from a single sample sequenced in a study of neurological immune-mediated disorders. TCRdb itself ran the 5' RACE reads through MiXCR, one entry per CDR3 protein. The data hold tens of thousands of distinct CDR3 sequences, with about 9.3% observed a single time. The material sequenced was PBMCs. These receptors originate from a man aged 40-50 years in good health.

This clonotype was picked up a small number of times. The rearrangement uses TRBV29-1 and TRBJ1-2; TRBD1 aligns across 7 bases. Per germline, CDR1 SQVTM and CDR2 ANQGSEA. The CDR3 runs 14 residues. With V trimmed by 3 bases and J by 7 bases, 11 bases remained unmatched. CDR3 DNA: TGCAGCGTTGATCCAGGGGGGCAGACGGGTGGCTACACCTTC. Translation: CSVDPGGQTGGYTF.

This clonotype occurred many times. The chain recombines TRBV5-1 with TRBJ1-1, with D perhaps matching TRBD1 (5 bases). Germline V lookup: CDR1 SGHRS, CDR2 YFSETQ. The CDR3 is 17 amino acids. Deletions cut 0 bases from V and 0 bases from J, with 15 bases between. The CDR3 reads CASSLGDDGGVNTEAFF. In nucleotides, the CDR3 is TGCGCCAGCAGCTTGGGGGATGATGGGGGGGTGAACACTGAAGCTTTCTTT.

This clonotype was counted at least ten times. This chain joins TRBV27 and TRBJ1-5; perhaps TRBD1 as D (5 bases). The CDR3 consists of 15 residues. The V end lost 5 bases, the J end lost 6 bases, and 17 bases lay between the germline ends. Germline V gene sequence: CDR1 MNHEY, CDR2 SMNVEV (reference sequence). CDR3 nucleotide sequence: TGTGCCAGCAGTACCCGGGACGGAGGGACTCAGCCCCAGCATTTT. This encodes CASSTRDGGTQPQHF.

This clonotype was detected ten times or more. The rearrangement uses TRBV10-3 and TRBJ2-7; D might be TRBD1 or TRBD2, each matching 6 bases. V lost 0 bases, J lost 2 bases, and 8 bases lay in between. The CDR3 extends over 14 amino acids. The V gene's germline CDR1 is ENHRY and CDR2 SYGVKD. In DNA, the CDR3 is TGTGCCATCAGTGAGTCTAGGGGGGCCTACGAGCAGTACTTC. Translated, it gives CAISESRGAYEQYF.

This clonotype was detected ten times or more. The V call is TRBV10-3, the J call TRBJ2-1; D may be TRBD1 (7 bases). Germline CDR1 and CDR2: ENHRY and SYGVKD. The CDR3 consists of 12 residues. V was clipped by 6 bases and J by 6 bases, with 9 bases between them. CDR3 in amino acids: CAISRGVNEQFF. The CDR3 bases are TGTGCCATCAGCAGGGGGGTCAATGAGCAGTTCTTC.

The chain combines TRBV5-1 with TRBJ1-3; D ambiguous. This CDR3 region has 15 residues. Germline CDR1 and CDR2: SGHRS and YFSETQ. Trimming took 0 bases from V and 1 from J, leaving 8 bases between them. CDR3 nucleotide sequence: TGCGCCAGCAGCTTGGAATTACCTTCTGGAAACACCATATATTTT. Translated: CASSLELPSGNTIYF.

The chain combines TRBV5-1 with TRBJ1-2; D call uncertain. V was cut by 1 base and J by 8 bases, with 21 bases left in between. The CDR3 contains 16 residues. Per germline, CDR1 SGHRS and CDR2 YFSETQ. The CDR3 DNA follows: TGCGCCAGCAGCTTGTTCGCGGGCCAACCCGCTGACGGCTACACCTTC. Protein product: CASSLFAGQPADGYTF.

This clonotype was seen repeatedly, ten times or more. The chain recombines TRBV10-3 with TRBJ2-2, with TRBD1 identical over 7 bases. CDR1 and CDR2 from the germline V gene are ENHRY and SYGVKD. This CDR3 contains 17 residues. J gave up 4 bases and V 6 bases, and 14 bases lay outside the gene matches. CDR3 nucleotides: TGTGCCATCAGCGACCGCAACTTCAGGGGGACCACCGGGGAGCTGTTTTTT. It codes for CAISDRNFRGTTGELFF.

Only a few counts were recorded for this clonotype. The rearrangement links TRBV20-1 to TRBJ1-6; D unresolved. CDR1 and CDR2 (germline): DFQATT, SNEGSKA (reference sequence). This CDR3 contains 17 residues. The V and J ends lost 0 bases and 0 bases respectively, with 12 bases between them. In nucleotides, the CDR3 is TGCAGTGCTAGAGATCGGGTCATGAGCTCCTATAATTCACCCCTCCACTTT. Translation gives CSARDRVMSSYNSPLHF.

At least ten counts were recorded for this clonotype. The chain combines TRBV5-6 with TRBJ1-1; 9 bases fit TRBD1. Germline V lookup: CDR1 SGHDT, CDR2 YYEEEE. CDR3 length equals 16 residues. The V and J ends lost 1 base and 5 bases, in that order; junction bases with no gene match: 9. CDR3 amino acids: CASSLSMTGGVTEAFF. The CDR3, as DNA: TGTGCCAGCAGCTTGTCAATGACAGGGGGTGTTACTGAAGCTTTCTTT.

The table lists this clonotype with many counts. This sequence joins TRBV20-1 and TRBJ1-6; D may be TRBD1 (6 bases). CDR1 and CDR2 (germline): DFQATT, SNEGSKA (reference sequence). V was clipped by 1 base and J by 8 bases, with 9 bases between them. The CDR3 runs 13 residues. DNA for the CDR3: TGCAGTGCTAGAGGGACAGAGCATTCACCCCTCCACTTT. Residues: CSARGTEHSPLHF.

The rearrangement uses TRBV28 and TRBJ2-5, with 7 bases identical to TRBD1. V lost 4 bases, J lost 3 bases, and 8 bases stayed unmatched. Germline CDR1 MDHEN, CDR2 SYDVKM. The CDR3 runs 15 residues. CDR3 region: CASSSDRVREETQYF. DNA for the CDR3: TGTGCCAGCAGTTCCGACAGGGTTAGGGAAGAGACCCAGTACTTC.

This clonotype was seen at least ten times. The V and J genes are TRBV11-2 and TRBJ2-5, with 10 bases identical to TRBD2. Germline lookup yields CDR1 SGHAT and CDR2 FQNNGV. V trimming: 2 bases; J trimming: 2 bases; junction bases outside the gene matches: 8. The CDR3 runs 17 residues. In DNA form, the CDR3 reads TGTGCCAGCAGCTTACGTCGTTTAGCGGGGGGTCAAGAGACCCAGTACTTC. It is translated as CASSLRRLAGGQETQYF.

This clonotype was counted many times. The gene calls are TRBV20-1 and TRBJ2-1; D unclear. V was trimmed by 6 bases and J by 7 bases, leaving 7 bases between them. The length of the CDR3 is 10 residues. The germline V gene has CDR1 DFQATT and CDR2 SNEGSKA (reference sequence). The CDR3 coding sequence is TGCAGTGCGGGGATGAATGAGCAGTTCTTC. Residues: CSAGMNEQFF.

J is TRBJ1-1 and V is TRBV19; D remains ambiguous. CDR1 is LNHDA and CDR2 is SQIVND in the germline V gene (reference sequence). The CDR3 sequence is 14 residues long. Trimming took 1 base from V and 4 from J, leaving 10 bases between them. CDR3 loop: CASSIGTVITEAFF. The CDR3 DNA reads TGTGCCAGTAGTATAGGAACAGTTATCACTGAAGCTTTCTTT. Together with reference TRBV19 and TRBJ1-1, the CDR3 gives the full variable domain: DGGITQSPKYLFRKEGQNVTLSCEQNLNHDAMYWYRQDPGQGLRLIYYSQIVNDFQKGDIAEGYSVSREKKESFPLTVTSAQKNPTAFYLCASSIGTVITEAFFGQGTRLTVV.

This clonotype was picked up many times. The chain combines TRBV12-3 or TRBV12-4 with TRBJ2-7, with D possibly being TRBD2 (5 bases). The CDR3 is 13 amino acids. The V end lost 2 bases, the J end lost 4 bases, and 9 bases lay between the germline ends. CDR3 DNA: TGTGCCAGCAGTTTATCAGCGGCGTACGAGCAGTACTTC. This translates into CASSLSAAYEQYF.